The next 30 T cell receptor beta chains were all read from a single sample in a study of T cell responses to AZD1222 COVID-19 vaccine. Only in-frame clones appear in the TCRdb table, and some are missing; sequencing was by immunoSEQ multiplex PCR. The table lists about 110,000 clones, about 85% of them singletons, with around 1.7% in the top ten. The sample was peripheral blood, taken on day 0 of AZD1222 vaccination. The receptors were sampled from an adult in good health.

The V gene is TRBV6-6, the J gene TRBJ1-2, with TRBD1 as a possible D gene (5 bases). This CDR3 is 13 amino acids long. V was clipped by 8 bases and J by 4 bases, with 14 bases between them. Germline values: CDR1 MNHNY, CDR2 SVGAGI (reference sequence). The chain's CDR3 is CASSGGGGYGYTF. The CDR3 DNA reads as TGTGCCAGCTCCGGGGGGGGTGGCTATGGCTACACCTTC.

The chain is built from TRBV19 and TRBJ1-4, with TRBD1 as a possible D gene (5 bases). The CDR3 runs 16 residues. The germline CDR1 and CDR2 sequences are LNHDA and SQIVND (reference sequence). The ends were cut back, 5 bases at V and 1 base at J, with 14 bases in the middle. The CDR3 DNA reads as TGTGCCAGTAGTTTATCCAGGGTGAGAACTAATGAAAAACTGTTTTTT. Translated, it gives CASSLSRVRTNEKLFF.

This chain links TRBV6-6 with TRBJ2-1; TRBD2 aligns across 7 bases. With 2 bases clipped from V and 8 bases from J, the junction kept 6 bases outside the gene matches. Germline values: CDR1 MNHNY, CDR2 SVGAGI (reference sequence). The CDR3 totals 14 residues. CDR3 sequence (DNA): TGTGCCAGCAGTTACGGCGGGAGTAGGGATGAGCAGTTCTTC. This encodes CASSYGGSRDEQFF.

The chain recombines TRBV2 with TRBJ1-4; the D gene is possibly TRBD1 (6 bases). This CDR3 is 16 amino acids long. Germline V gene lookup returns CDR1 SNHLY and CDR2 FYNNEI. The V end was cut by 5 bases, the J end by 7 bases, with 20 bases between. In nucleotides, the CDR3 is TGTGCCAGCAGTCCTTTCGGCACCCAGGGGTCTGAAAAACTGTTTTTT. Its protein product is CASSPFGTQGSEKLFF. Drawing the rest from reference TRBV2 and TRBJ1-4, the complete variable domain is EPEVTQTPSHQVTQMGQEVILRCVPISNHLYFYWYRQILGQKVEFLVSFYNNEISEKSEIFDDQFSVERPDGSNFTLKIRSTKLEDSAMYFCASSPFGTQGSEKLFFGSGTQLSVL.

This sequence joins TRBV24-1 and TRBJ1-2, with 10 bases matching TRBD1. Trimming cost V 4 bases and J 8 bases; bases outside gene matches: 6. This CDR3 has 14 amino acids. Germline CDR1 KGHDR, CDR2 SFDVKD. DNA for the CDR3: TGTGCCACCAGTGACACAGGGACAGGGGAAGGCTACACCTTC. This translates into CATSDTGTGEGYTF.

CDR3 residues: CAWNLGQLNEKLFF. Written as DNA, the CDR3 is TGTGCCTGGAACCTAGGACAGCTTAATGAAAAACTGTTTTTT. J is TRBJ1-4 and V is TRBV30; TRBD1 is a possible D gene (6 bases). Germline V CDR1 and CDR2: GTSNPN, SVGIG (reference sequence). The CDR3 is made up of 14 amino acids. V lost 4 bases and J lost 4, with 13 bases in between.

This clone came up a few times. This chain uses TRBV5-1 with TRBJ1-1, with TRBD1 identical over 8 bases. This CDR3 is built from 14 residues. Germline-derived CDR1 and CDR2 are SGHRS and YFSETQ. The trim removed 4 bases at V and 4 bases at J, leaving 6 bases unmatched. Here the CDR3 DNA reads TGCGCCAGCAGCCCCCAGGGGGCTGGCACTGAAGCTTTCTTT. It encodes CASSPQGAGTEAFF.

The gene calls are TRBV6-5 and TRBJ2-7, with unresolved D. V was cut by 5 bases and J by 5 bases, with 10 bases left in between. Per germline, CDR1 MNHEY and CDR2 SVGAGI. The CDR3 runs to 12 residues. CDR3 coding DNA: TGTGCCAGCAGTAGCCAGGTAGACGAGCAGTACTTC. Translation: CASSSQVDEQYF.

The chain employs TRBV14 and TRBJ1-1; unclear D gene. This CDR3 is built from 15 residues. Trimming removed 0 bases at V and 1 base at J, with 9 bases between. Germline V gives CDR1 SGHDN, CDR2 FVKESK. The CDR3 nucleotides are TGTGCCAGCAGCCAAGAAAGACATCCGAACACTGAAGCTTTCTTT. It yields the protein CASSQERHPNTEAFF.

This sequence joins TRBV7-8 and TRBJ2-7; D not resolved. Per the germline V gene, CDR1 is SGHVS and CDR2 is FQNEAQ. The V end lost 1 base, the J end lost 2 bases, and 12 bases lay between the germline ends. The CDR3 is made up of 15 amino acids. The CDR3 spells CASSLDSGIPYEQYF. CDR3 bases: TGTGCCAGCAGCTTAGATAGTGGGATCCCCTACGAGCAGTACTTC.

V gene TRBV5-4 combines with J gene TRBJ2-7, with D unresolved. The V end lost 1 base, the J end lost 1 base, and 9 bases lay between the germline ends. The CDR3 has 14 amino acids. Germline V gene sequence: CDR1 SGHNT, CDR2 YYREEE (reference sequence). CDR3 sequence (DNA): TGTGCCAGCAGCTTGAGGGCGGTATCCTACGAGCAGTACTTC. It specifies CASSLRAVSYEQYF.

The gene calls are TRBV7-9 and TRBJ2-1, with D unresolved. CDR3 length: 12 amino acids. Germline lookup yields CDR1 SEHNR and CDR2 FQNEAQ (reference sequence). Trimming stripped 3 bases from V and 3 bases from J, with 3 bases between. The CDR3 loop is CASSLSYNEQFF. CDR3 in DNA: TGTGCCAGCAGCTTGAGCTACAATGAGCAGTTCTTC.

The chain carries TRBV27 and TRBJ1-5; unclear D gene. With 2 bases removed from V and 6 bases from J, the gap between germline ends came to 11 bases. The CDR3 consists of 14 residues. Germline assignment: CDR1 MNHEY and CDR2 SMNVEV (reference sequence). Here the CDR3 DNA reads TGTGCCAGCAGTTTAAAGGCCCGATCTCAGCCCCAGCATTTT. This translates into CASSLKARSQPQHF.

This sequence joins TRBV9 and TRBJ2-1, with a weak D call TRBD2 (5 bases). The germline gives CDR1 SGDLS, CDR2 YYNGEE. There are 11 residues in the CDR3. Trimming removed 0 bases at V and 12 bases at J, with 7 bases between. The DNA of the CDR3 is TGTGCCAGCAGCGTAGGGGGAGTGCAGTTCTTC. Residues: CASSVGGVQFF. Together with reference TRBV9 and TRBJ2-1, the CDR3 gives the full variable domain: DSGVTQTPKHLITATGQRVTLRCSPRSGDLSVYWYQQSLDQGLQFLIQYYNGEERAKGNILERFSAQQFPDLHSELNLSSLELGDSALYFCASSVGGVQFFGPGTRLTVL.

This CDR3 reads CASSYGPSQTEAFF. In nucleotides, the CDR3 is TGTGCCAGCAGCTACGGGCCCAGCCAAACTGAAGCTTTCTTT. This sequence joins TRBV5-4 and TRBJ1-1; D call uncertain. The CDR3 runs to 14 residues. The germline V and J ends were trimmed by 3 bases and 5 bases, with 14 bases remaining between them. Germline V gene data show CDR1 as SGHNT and CDR2 as YYREEE (reference sequence).

This chain connects TRBV19 to TRBJ1-3; D is possibly TRBD1 (5 bases). Germline CDR1 reads LNHDA; CDR2 reads SQIVND (reference sequence). The CDR3 extends over 14 amino acids. Between the trimmed V and J ends, which lost 7 bases and 0 bases, there was a span of 10 bases. The CDR3 region has the DNA TGTGCCAGTATCCGGGACCTCTCTGGAAACACCATATATTTT. Translation: CASIRDLSGNTIYF.

V gene TRBV4-1 combines with J gene TRBJ1-2; a possible D gene is TRBD1 (5 bases). This CDR3 is built from 16 residues. Germline V CDR1 and CDR2: MGHRA, YSYEKL. V was cut by 6 bases and J by 4 bases, with 21 bases left in between. The DNA for the CDR3 is TGCGCCAGCAGACTTTCAGTGGGGGGGATAGGCTATGGCTACACCTTC. Translated: CASRLSVGGIGYGYTF.

The gene calls are TRBV29-1 and TRBJ1-1; no reliable D call. This CDR3 spans 15 amino acids. Germline V gene data show CDR1 as SQVTM and CDR2 as ANQGSEA. Trimming removed 0 bases at V and 1 base at J, with 12 bases between. In DNA, the CDR3 is TGCAGCGTTGAAGACCCCTGGAGAGGGAACACTGAAGCTTTCTTT. This encodes CSVEDPWRGNTEAFF.

The J gene is TRBJ1-2, the V gene TRBV5-6; D unclear. Germline assignment: CDR1 SGHDT and CDR2 YYEEEE. This CDR3 comprises 13 residues. V lost 1 base, J lost 0 bases, and 4 bases lay in between. This chain's CDR3 is CASSLSANYGYTF. The CDR3 DNA sequence: TGTGCCAGCAGCTTGTCAGCTAACTATGGCTACACCTTC.

This chain links TRBV7-2 with TRBJ1-1; D is perhaps TRBD1 (5 bases). This CDR3 is 17 amino acids long. The V gene lost 1 base and the J gene lost 5 bases, with 20 bases spanning the gap. The germline CDR1 and CDR2 sequences are SGHTA and FQGNSA. The CDR3 spells CASSLEGRGSGGTEAFF. The CDR3 DNA is TGTGCCAGCAGCTTAGAGGGGCGGGGTAGTGGAGGGACTGAAGCTTTCTTT.

This rearrangement joins TRBV9 to TRBJ1-5; maybe TRBD1 (5 bases). Trimming cost V 3 bases and J 2 bases, with 9 bases left between them. The CDR3 runs 14 residues. The germline V gene has CDR1 SGDLS and CDR2 YYNGEE. The CDR3 DNA reads TGTGCCAGCAGCGGCGGGACGGGCAATCAGCCCCAGCATTTT. Amino acids: CASSGGTGNQPQHF. Full variable domain (rest looked up from reference TRBV9 and TRBJ1-5): DSGVTQTPKHLITATGQRVTLRCSPRSGDLSVYWYQQSLDQGLQFLIQYYNGEERAKGNILERFSAQQFPDLHSELNLSSLELGDSALYFCASSGGTGNQPQHFGDGTRLSIL.

The chain combines TRBV10-3 with TRBJ1-6; 7 positions agree with TRBD1. V lost 5 bases to trimming and J lost 7 bases; unmatched junction nucleotides: 8. The V gene's germline CDR1 is ENHRY and CDR2 SYGVKD. The CDR3 is 15 amino acids. CDR3 sequence (DNA): TGTGCCATCAGTCCGTTGGGGACAGAGAATTCACCCCTCCACTTT. This encodes CAISPLGTENSPLHF.

The chain employs TRBV4-1 and TRBJ1-5, with 7 bases aligning to TRBD1. The germline CDR1 and CDR2 sequences are MGHRA and YSYEKL. J lost 6 bases, V lost 2 bases, and 7 bases had no gene match. This CDR3 contains 15 residues. CDR3 loop: CASSQRTGLGQPQHF. The CDR3, as DNA: TGCGCCAGCAGCCAACGGACAGGCTTGGGTCAGCCCCAGCATTTT.

The V call is TRBV10-3, the J call TRBJ1-6; D remains unclear. CDR1 is ENHRY, CDR2 SYGVKD, per germline. This CDR3 comprises 10 residues. V dropped 6 bases and J dropped 7 bases, with 1 base sitting between them. The chain's CDR3 is CAIRNSPLHF. The CDR3, as DNA: TGTGCCATCAGGAATTCACCCCTCCACTTT.

The V gene is TRBV12-3 or TRBV12-4, the J gene TRBJ2-7; D gene unclear. V dropped 4 bases and J dropped 1 base, with 5 bases sitting between them. The CDR3 contains 12 residues. The CDR3 is CASSYVSYEQYF. The DNA of the CDR3 is TGTGCCAGCAGTTACGTTTCCTACGAGCAGTACTTC.

The J gene is TRBJ2-7, the V gene TRBV5-1; 13 bases fit TRBD2. J gave up 12 bases and V 1 base, and 10 bases lay outside the gene matches. The CDR3 contains 15 residues. The germline V gene has CDR1 SGHRS and CDR2 YFSETQ. The CDR3 sequence is CASSLTGTSGIQRYF. The CDR3 coding sequence is TGCGCCAGCAGCTTGACCGGGACTAGCGGGATTCAGAGGTACTTC.

The chain couples TRBV30 to TRBJ2-3, with D possibly being TRBD1 (6 bases). The CDR3 length is 16 residues. V lost 1 base and J lost 7, with 21 bases in between. The germline CDR1 and CDR2 sequences are GTSNPN and SVGIG (reference sequence). The CDR3 DNA follows: TGTGCCTGGAGTGGTCCAGGGGCGCGAGTCCGACATACGCAGTATTTT. The encoded protein is CAWSGPGARVRHTQYF.

The rearrangement links TRBV3-1 (or the pseudogene TRBV3-2) to TRBJ1-1; D might be TRBD1 (6 bases). V lost 1 base to trimming and J lost 5 bases, with 17 bases between them. CDR3 length: 16 amino acids. Looked up from germline, CDR1 is LGHDT and CDR2 is YNNKEL (reference sequence). The DNA of the CDR3 is TGTGCCAGCAGCCAAGGATGGCGGGGGGCGCAGACTGAAGCTTTCTTT. It codes for CASSQGWRGAQTEAFF.

CDR3 sequence: CASSNEDRLNQPQHF. The CDR3 bases are TGTGCCAGCAGTAACGAGGACCGACTCAATCAGCCCCAGCATTTT. V and J are TRBV6-5 and TRBJ1-5; D gene uncertain. V was cut by 5 bases and J by 3 bases, with 14 bases left in between. Germline values: CDR1 MNHEY, CDR2 SVGAGI. This CDR3 has 15 residues.

The chain uses TRBV10-2 and TRBJ2-1, with no clear D. This CDR3 region has 13 residues. Germline assignment: CDR1 WSHSY and CDR2 SAAADI. The ends were cut back, 0 bases at V and 6 bases at J, with 6 bases in the middle. The DNA for the CDR3 is TGCGCCAGCAGTGAGTCACCTGGCAATGAGCAGTTCTTC. Translated: CASSESPGNEQFF.